The 9 T cell receptor beta chains below were found in one sample sequenced in a study of beta chain features in type 1 diabetes. The sequenced template was cDNA made from the entire isolated RNA. Sequenced by immunoSEQ multiplex PCR; TCRdb stores in-frame clones only, minus some. The sample carries about 180,000 clones, approximately 13% recorded once. What was sequenced was central memory CD4+ T cells from blood. The receptors originated from a woman younger than 35 in good health.

The V and J genes are TRBV14 and TRBJ2-3; tentative D call: TRBD2 (5 bases). The CDR3 extends over 12 amino acids. The V gene lost 4 bases and the J gene lost 6 bases, with 8 bases spanning the gap. The germline V gene has CDR1 SGHDN and CDR2 FVKESK. The CDR3 DNA follows: TGTGCCAGCAGCCCCTGGAGGGATACGCAGTATTTT. This codes for CASSPWRDTQYF.

This clone was recorded a few times. J is TRBJ1-4 and V is TRBV5-6, with D tentatively TRBD1 (6 bases). Germline-derived CDR1 and CDR2 are SGHDT and YYEEEE. This CDR3 has 16 amino acids. V lost 1 base and J 0 bases, leaving 10 bases between the germline ends. Written as DNA, the CDR3 is TGTGCCAGCAGCTTGTCTAGGACAGCAACTAATGAAAAACTGTTTTTT. Its translation is CASSLSRTATNEKLFF.

This clone appeared a few times. The rearrangement links TRBV28 to TRBJ2-2; TRBD2 matches at 12 bases. Germline-derived CDR1 and CDR2 are MDHEN and SYDVKM. The CDR3 runs 17 residues. J was trimmed by 4 bases and V by 4 bases; bases with no gene match: 7. The CDR3 loop reads CASSSRASGRATGELFF. For the CDR3, the DNA is TGTGCCAGCAGTTCCCGAGCTAGCGGGAGGGCCACCGGGGAGCTGTTTTTT.

The chain combines TRBV2 with TRBJ2-1; 10 nucleotides agree with TRBD2. The CDR3 sequence is 15 residues long. The V gene's germline CDR1 is SNHLY and CDR2 FYNNEI. V trimming: 6 bases; J trimming: 4 bases; junction bases outside the gene matches: 6. Here the CDR3 reads CASREREGLYNEQFF. Here the CDR3 DNA reads TGTGCCAGCAGAGAGCGGGAGGGCCTGTACAATGAGCAGTTCTTC.

This chain links TRBV15 with TRBJ1-3, with D tentatively TRBD1 (6 bases). The V end lost 1 base, the J end lost 5 bases, and 18 bases lay between the germline ends. Germline CDR1 is LNHNV and CDR2 is YYDKDF (reference sequence). There are 17 residues in the CDR3. CDR3 in amino acids: CATSRGHLQGRRNTIYF. CDR3 nucleotides: TGTGCCACCAGCAGAGGTCACCTACAGGGTCGGAGAAACACCATATATTTT.

The J gene is TRBJ2-1, the V gene TRBV7-2, with a possible D match to TRBD1 (6 bases). Germline assignment: CDR1 SGHTA and CDR2 FQGNSA. Between the trimmed V and J ends, which lost 5 bases and 10 bases, there was a span of 18 bases. The CDR3 extends over 14 amino acids. The CDR3 spells CASSLMGTKEEQFF. DNA for the CDR3: TGTGCCAGCAGCCTTATGGGGACAAAGGAAGAGCAGTTCTTC. The full variable domain, in which reference TRBV7-2 and TRBJ2-1 provide the parts outside the CDR3, is GAGVSQSPSNKVTEKGKDVELRCDPISGHTALYWYRQSLGQGLEFLIYFQGNSAPDKSGLPSDRFSAERTGGSVSTLTIQRTQQEDSAVYLCASSLMGTKEEQFFGPGTRLTVL.

The rearrangement joins TRBV28 to TRBJ2-7; the D gene is possibly TRBD2 (6 bases). Germline lookup yields CDR1 MDHEN and CDR2 SYDVKM. The CDR3 length is 14 residues. Between the trimmed V and J ends, which lost 2 bases and 4 bases, there was a span of 12 bases. The CDR3 coding sequence is TGTGCCAGCAGTTTAGCGGGACCCCTATACGAGCAGTACTTC. Its protein product is CASSLAGPLYEQYF. The whole variable domain, remainder taken from reference TRBV28 and TRBJ2-7, is DVKVTQSSRYLVKRTGEKVFLECVQDMDHENMFWYRQDPGLGLRLIYFSYDVKMKEKGDIPEGYSVSREKKERFSLILESASTNQTSMYLCASSLAGPLYEQYFGPGTRLTVT.

The rearrangement joins TRBV21-1 to TRBJ2-1; TRBD2 was called by the table and not checked on the DNA. TRBV21-1 is a listed pseudogene. The CDR3 runs to 19 residues. CDR3 region: CASSNFPGLAGGLYNEQFF. The CDR3 DNA sequence: TGTGCCAGCAGCAATTTCCCTGGACTAGCGGGAGGCCTCTACAATGAGCAGTTCTTC.

In its sample, this clone was seen a few times. V gene TRBV19 combines with J gene TRBJ1-2, with D possibly being TRBD1 (6 bases). CDR3 length: 13 residues. The germline gives CDR1 LNHDA, CDR2 SQIVND (reference sequence). The V and J ends lost 5 bases and 3 bases respectively, with 10 bases between them. The CDR3 here is CASSWRTDYGYTF. CDR3 DNA sequence: TGTGCCAGTAGTTGGCGGACAGACTATGGCTACACCTTC.